What follows is one TCR beta chain and its context. Its target is not known. This specimen comes from a study of cytomegalovirus exposure and HLA in healthy donors. Study-wide context: Genetic ancestry analysis placed approximately 80% of the 300 to 500 donors that were genotyped in the Caucasian-associated cluster. Findings and caveats of the study: While the bulk of TCR sequences proved rare, some public TCRs turned up in many donors. A later analysis showed TCR association rates differing by HLA locus, peaking at DRB1 and lowest at HLA-C. As immune exposure information, only CMV serostatus was available.

The PCR employed 60 Vbeta primers together with 13 Jbeta primers. The protocol was immunoSEQ multiplex PCR, while the TCRdb copy is restricted to in-frame clones and leaves out a portion. This table has around 160,000 clones, approximately 77% appearing once. The CDR3 is made up of 15 amino acids. CDR1 is LGHNA and CDR2 is YNFKEQ in the germline V gene. V shed 1 base and J shed 4 bases, with 11 bases lying between them. V usage is TRBV4-2 and J usage is TRBJ1-5; a weak D match, TRBD1 (5 bases). Material: PBMCs. The sequence derives from a male donor in good health and CMV-seropositive. The CDR3 protein is CASSQVSGLNQPQHF. In nucleotides, the CDR3 is TGTGCCAGCAGCCAAGTTTCAGGGTTAAATCAGCCCCAGCATTTT.